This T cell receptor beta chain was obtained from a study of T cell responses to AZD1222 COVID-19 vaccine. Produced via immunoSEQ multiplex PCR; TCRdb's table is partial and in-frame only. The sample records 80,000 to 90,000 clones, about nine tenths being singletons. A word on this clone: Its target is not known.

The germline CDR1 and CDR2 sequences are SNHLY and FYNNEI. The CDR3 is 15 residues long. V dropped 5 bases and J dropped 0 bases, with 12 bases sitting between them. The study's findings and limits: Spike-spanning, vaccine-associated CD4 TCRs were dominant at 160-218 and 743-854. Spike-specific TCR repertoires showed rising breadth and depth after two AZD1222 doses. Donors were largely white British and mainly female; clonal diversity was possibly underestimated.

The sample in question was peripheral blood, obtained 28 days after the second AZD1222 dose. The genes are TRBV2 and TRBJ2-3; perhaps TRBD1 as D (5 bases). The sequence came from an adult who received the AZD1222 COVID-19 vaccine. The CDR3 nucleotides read TGTGCCAGCAGTCTACAGGCCACTAGCACAGATACGCAGTATTTT. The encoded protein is CASSLQATSTDTQYF.